Listed here are 10 T cell receptor beta chains from one sample, sequenced in a study of response to subunit inactivated influenza vaccine. From the RT-PCR reads, TCRdb called clonotypes with MiXCR, one entry per CDR3 protein. This table has around 480,000 distinct CDR3 sequences, approximately 9.9% appearing once. Sequences were derived from PBMCs from blood, sampled about 6 weeks after vaccination. The receptor set was obtained from a man in his fifties or sixties who received an inactivated influenza vaccine.

This clonotype was found once. Being one base from a much bigger clone, this may be a read error. The CDR3 DNA follows: TGTGCCAGCATCCAAGTAGGACAATCGGTTCCCTACGAGCAGTACTTC. Amino acid sequence: CASIQVGQSVPYEQYF. The V gene is TRBV12-3 or TRBV12-4, the J gene TRBJ2-7, with a tentative D call TRBD1 (5 bases). Between the trimmed V and J ends, which lost 7 bases and 2 bases, there was a span of 21 bases. The CDR3 is 16 amino acids.

This sequence joins TRBV20-1 and TRBJ2-4, with D tentatively TRBD1 or TRBD2 (5 bases each). The length of the CDR3 is 16 residues. The germline CDR1 and CDR2 sequences are DFQATT and SNEGSKA (reference sequence). The V end lost 1 base, the J end lost 1 base, and 14 bases lay between the germline ends. This CDR3 reads CSARAAGAAAKNIQYF. The CDR3 DNA follows: TGCAGTGCTAGAGCCGCCGGGGCGGCGGCCAAAAACATTCAGTACTTC.

This clonotype was found many times. V is TRBV4-2 and J is TRBJ2-2; D is possibly TRBD2 (7 bases). The V end lost 2 bases, the J end lost 4 bases, and 11 bases lay between the germline ends. The CDR3 is 15 residues long. Per germline, CDR1 LGHNA and CDR2 YNFKEQ. The CDR3 reads CASSQRGAGTGELFF. The CDR3 bases are TGTGCCAGCAGCCAACGGGGGGCCGGCACCGGGGAGCTGTTTTTT.

There are a few counts of this clonotype. The chain couples TRBV4-1 to TRBJ2-2; D is undetermined. V lost 5 bases, J lost 5 bases, and 9 bases lay in between. The CDR3 totals 13 residues. The germline gives CDR1 MGHRA, CDR2 YSYEKL. CDR3 bases: TGCGCCAGCAGCTCCATGGGAACCGGGGAGCTGTTTTTT. Protein sequence: CASSSMGTGELFF.

As for this clonotype: It may be a read error: a sequence one base away is much more abundant. V and J are TRBV7-2 and TRBJ2-3; TRBD2 matches 11 bases. V shed 5 bases and J 2 bases; nucleotides not matched to a gene: 6. Germline V gives CDR1 SGHTA, CDR2 FQGNSA. The CDR3 runs 16 residues. The CDR3 protein is CTSSLLAGGITDTQYF. The CDR3, as DNA: TGTACCAGCAGCCTCCTAGCGGGAGGAATCACAGATACGCAGTATTTT.

This clonotype came up many times. J is TRBJ1-1 and V is TRBV28; TRBD1 agrees at 8 bases. CDR3 length equals 14 residues. The germline V gene encodes CDR1 MDHEN and CDR2 SYDVKM. With V trimmed by 7 bases and J by 10 bases, 14 bases remained unmatched. The DNA for the CDR3 is TGTGCCAGCAAGGCAGGGGGCTCAGGTTCGGCAGCTTTCTTT. This gives the protein CASKAGGSGSAAFF.

This clonotype was counted only a few times. The chain carries TRBV29-1 and TRBJ2-3; 9 nucleotides align to TRBD1. The CDR3 has 15 amino acids. The trim removed 7 bases at V and 2 bases at J, leaving 10 bases unmatched. Germline V gene sequence: CDR1 SQVTM, CDR2 ANQGSEA. The CDR3 sequence: CSALRGTGNTDTQYF. CDR3 sequence (DNA): TGCAGCGCCCTGCGCGGGACAGGGAACACAGATACGCAGTATTTT.

CDR3 in amino acids: CASSPLGGEKLFF. The CDR3 DNA reads TGTGCCAGCAGCCCTCTGGGCGGCGAAAAACTGTTTTTT. The J gene is TRBJ1-4, the V gene TRBV11-2; D is unclear. Germline lookup yields CDR1 SGHAT and CDR2 FQNNGV. The V end was cut by 5 bases, the J end by 8 bases, with 12 bases between. This CDR3 has 13 residues.

V and J are TRBV28 and TRBJ2-5; the match to TRBD2 covers 7 bases. The CDR3 spans 11 residues. Trimming cost V 7 bases and J 7 bases; bases outside gene matches: 3. From germline, CDR1 is MDHEN and CDR2 SYDVKM. The CDR3 DNA reads as TGTGCCAGCATGGGGAGGGTGACCCAGTACTTC. Its translation is CASMGRVTQYF.

This chain joins TRBV18 and TRBJ2-7, with 9 bases that match TRBD2. There are 18 residues in the CDR3. The ends lost 0 bases at V and 0 bases at J; junction bases unmatched: 9. In germline, CDR1 is KGHSH, CDR2 LQKENI. The CDR3 nucleotides are TGTGCCAGCTCACCACCGGGTAAGGGACTAGCCTTCTCCTACGAGCAGTACTTC. It is translated as CASSPPGKGLAFSYEQYF. The variable domain in full, completed from reference TRBV18 and TRBJ2-7, reads NAGVMQNPRHLVRRRGQEARLRCSPMKGHSHVYWYRQLPEEGLKFMVYLQKENIIDESGMPKERFSAEFPKEGPSILRIQQVVRGDSAAYFCASSPPGKGLAFSYEQYFGPGTRLTVT.